The rows below give T cell receptor beta chains drawn from one sample of a study of blood T cell repertoires in COVID-19. Using immunoSEQ multiplex PCR, the repertoire was profiled, and TCRdb retains in-frame clones only, with some absent. Altogether 95,000 to 120,000 clones are present, approximately 89% being singletons, with the ten largest covering around 6%. Specimen: peripheral blood. Receptors were obtained from a woman aged 60-75 years with COVID-19, enrolled during active disease. Each CDR3 is given with its conserved first and last residue. D genes are given only for firm matches. Only part of the rows carry a size: once, few, many, or a class if the clone is expanded.

d_call: TRBD2
v_call: TRBV24-1
j_call: TRBJ2-1
clone_size: .
cdr3_nt: TGTGCCACCAGTGATCCCGCGGGAGGTGTGGATGAGCAGTTCTTC
cdr3_aa: CATSDPAGGVDEQFF

d_call: .
v_call: TRBV3-1/TRBV3-2
j_call: TRBJ1-3
clone_size: once
cdr3_nt: TGTGCCAGCAGCCGTCGGTTGAGCTCTGGAAACACCATATATTTT
cdr3_aa: CASSRRLSSGNTIYF

d_call: .
v_call: TRBV12-3/TRBV12-4
j_call: TRBJ1-1
clone_size: .
cdr3_nt: TGTGCCAGCAGCCGGACCGGGAATGAAGCTTTCTTT
cdr3_aa: CASSRTGNEAFF

d_call: TRBD1
v_call: TRBV3-1/TRBV3-2
j_call: TRBJ1-1
clone_size: many
cdr3_nt: TGTGCCAGCAGTCACGCAGAAACAGGGGGCTGGGTGAACACTGAAGCTTTCTTT
cdr3_aa: CASSHAETGGWVNTEAFF

d_call: TRBD2
v_call: TRBV6-5
j_call: TRBJ2-7
clone_size: .
cdr3_nt: TGTGCCAGCAGTTACAGGGCTAGCGGCTACTACGAGCAGTACTTC
cdr3_aa: CASSYRASGYYEQYF

d_call: TRBD1
v_call: TRBV6-6
j_call: TRBJ2-2
clone_size: .
cdr3_nt: TGTGCCAGCAGTCGCGGACAGGGGGGAGGCACCGGGGAGCTGTTTTTT
cdr3_aa: CASSRGQGGGTGELFF

d_call: .
v_call: TRBV3-1/TRBV3-2
j_call: TRBJ1-5
clone_size: few
cdr3_nt: TGTGCCAGCAGCCAAGATGGCCCCGCGGCCCAGCATTTT
cdr3_aa: CASSQDGPAAQHF

d_call: .
v_call: TRBV7-7
j_call: TRBJ2-5
clone_size: .
cdr3_nt: TGTGCTAGCAGCTTAGCTGGGTCTGGACAGTCGGAGACCCAGTACTTC
cdr3_aa: CASSLAGSGQSETQYF

d_call: .
v_call: TRBV5-4
j_call: TRBJ2-3
clone_size: .
cdr3_nt: TGTGCCAGCAGCTTCTCTAGCACAGATACGCAGTATTTT
cdr3_aa: CASSFSSTDTQYF

d_call: TRBD2
v_call: TRBV20-1
j_call: TRBJ2-5
clone_size: .
cdr3_nt: TGCAGTGCTAGTCCCAGCGGGGGGTTCCAAGAGACCCAGTACTTC
cdr3_aa: CSASPSGGFQETQYF

d_call: TRBD1
v_call: TRBV19
j_call: TRBJ1-4
clone_size: .
cdr3_nt: TGTGCCAGCGCCGGGACAGGGGGCTCGGAAAAACTGTTTTTT
cdr3_aa: CASAGTGGSEKLFF

d_call: TRBD1
v_call: TRBV4-1
j_call: TRBJ1-2
clone_size: .
cdr3_nt: TGCGCCAGCAGCCAAAGGACCGGGACAGCCTTCTATGGCTACACCTTC
cdr3_aa: CASSQRTGTAFYGYTF

d_call: TRBD2
v_call: TRBV10-2
j_call: TRBJ2-1
clone_size: .
cdr3_nt: TGCGCCAGCAGTGAGTCGTGGCGGGGGGGTAACAATGAGCAGTTCTTC
cdr3_aa: CASSESWRGGNNEQFF

d_call: .
v_call: TRBV11-2
j_call: TRBJ2-5
clone_size: .
cdr3_nt: TGTGCCAGCAGCTCCCTGCGGGGCTCTCCCCAAGAGACCCAGTACTTC
cdr3_aa: CASSSLRGSPQETQYF

d_call: TRBD1
v_call: TRBV6-2/TRBV6-3
j_call: TRBJ1-5
clone_size: .
cdr3_nt: TGTGCCAGCAGTGACAGGGGCAATCAGCCCCAGCATTTT
cdr3_aa: CASSDRGNQPQHF

d_call: TRBD1
v_call: TRBV4-2
j_call: TRBJ1-3
clone_size: .
cdr3_nt: TGTGCCAGCAGCTCGGGACAGGCCGACTCTGGAAACACCATATATTTT
cdr3_aa: CASSSGQADSGNTIYF

d_call: .
v_call: TRBV3-1/TRBV3-2
j_call: TRBJ1-1
clone_size: .
cdr3_nt: TGTGCCAGCAGCCCAGGGGTGAACACTGAAGCTTTCTTT
cdr3_aa: CASSPGVNTEAFF

d_call: TRBD2
v_call: TRBV11-3
j_call: TRBJ2-1
clone_size: .
cdr3_nt: TGTGCCAGCAGCTTGTTTTCTAGCGGAAACAATGAGCAGTTCTTC
cdr3_aa: CASSLFSSGNNEQFF